This record concerns one T cell receptor beta chain sequence. Its antigen is currently unknown. This specimen belongs to a study of blood T cells in healthy people across ages. At the level of the study: Capture by template switching was about one barcoded beta molecule per two T cells. Overall study findings and caveats: A conclusive naive versus antigen-experienced comparison was prevented by the unsorted PBMCs.

PBMCs, at least 6.5 million per sample, were isolated. This CDR3 has 16 residues. V lost 5 bases, J lost 6 bases, and 10 bases stayed unmatched. Germline loops: CDR1 SGHTA, CDR2 FQGTGA. PCR was performed a second time for about 7 to 12 cycles using a sample-barcoded 5' primer and a J-beta primer mix. Every cDNA molecule bore a tag from a template-switch adaptor containing 12 random nucleotides. TCRdb reprocessed the 5' RACE reads via MiXCR and lists one record per CDR3 protein. The sample lists 850,000 to 1,300,000 distinct CDR3 sequences; 40% to 55% were seen once. This clonotype was obtained from a woman aged 55-70 years in good health. This sequence joins TRBV7-3 and TRBJ2-7, with 13 bases fitting TRBD2. Sequencing was done on a sample of blood. The CDR3 region is CASSPDRRLAGGEQYF. The CDR3 nucleotides are TGTGCCAGCAGCCCCGACCGAAGACTAGCGGGAGGCGAGCAGTACTTC.